The 25 T cell receptor beta chains presented below share a single source sample, sequenced in a study of regulatory T cells in long-lasting Graves disease. Sequencing libraries for TCR beta were prepared with iRepertoire HTBI primers and Arm-PCR of CDR3 regions. TCRdb re-called the multiplex PCR reads through MiXCR, storing one row per CDR3 protein. The sample includes over 200,000 distinct CDR3 sequences, approximately 20% seen only once; the top ten take less than 25%. Time point of the sample: newly diagnosed GD, antithyroid drugs for less than 3 months. The TCR library was prepared using RNA isolated from PBMCs. Sequenced material: peripheral blood mononuclear cells (PBMCs), taken at new diagnosis, from a patient treated with antithyroid drugs. Receptors were obtained from a female donor with Graves disease.

This clonotype was counted a few times. V and J are TRBV9 and TRBJ2-2; D is undetermined. Between the trimmed V and J ends, which lost 0 bases and 4 bases, there was a span of 4 bases. Germline V gene data show CDR1 as SGDLS and CDR2 as YYNGEE. CDR3 length: 13 residues. The CDR3 spells CASSVGTTGELFF. The CDR3 DNA is TGTGCCAGCAGCGTAGGGACCACCGGGGAGCTGTTTTTT.

Comments on this clonotype: A read error is possible here, since a much larger clone lies one base away. The chain couples TRBV20-1 to TRBJ2-1; no reliable D call. The CDR3 totals 18 residues. Germline lookup yields CDR1 DFQATT and CDR2 SNEGSKA (reference sequence). V was trimmed by 0 bases and J by 0 bases, leaving 18 bases between them. DNA for the CDR3: TGCAGTGCTAGAGATCAAATGATGTGGCTTAGCTCCTACAATGAGCAGTTCTTC. As protein: CSARDQMMWLSSYNEQFF.

The rearrangement joins TRBV12-3 or TRBV12-4 to TRBJ1-1; no definite D call. The CDR3 loop spans 15 amino acids. V lost 2 bases and J 1 base, leaving 11 bases between the germline ends. CDR3 DNA sequence: TGTGCCAGCAGTTTAAGATTGGCAGGGAACACTGAAGCTTTCTTT. It yields the protein CASSLRLAGNTEAFF.

The gene calls are TRBV7-9 and TRBJ2-2, with D unresolved. CDR3 length: 14 residues. Germline assignment: CDR1 SEHNR and CDR2 FQNEAQ (reference sequence). Trimming stripped 7 bases from V and 0 bases from J, with 9 bases between. The CDR3 DNA reads as TGTGCCAGCACGACGAACCCGAACACCGGGGAGCTGTTTTTT. Its translation: CASTTNPNTGELFF. Full variable domain (outside the CDR3, taken from reference TRBV7-9 and TRBJ2-2): DTGVSQNPRHKITKRGQNVTFRCDPISEHNRLYWYRQTLGQGPEFLTYFQNEAQLEKSRLLSDRFSAERPKGSFSTLEIQRTEQGDSAMYLCASTTNPNTGELFFGEGSRLTVL.

There are many counts of this clonotype. The V and J genes are TRBV24-1 and TRBJ2-1, with D perhaps TRBD2 (5 bases). The CDR3 is 12 amino acids. Per germline, CDR1 KGHDR and CDR2 SFDVKD. With 7 bases removed from V and 6 bases from J, the gap between germline ends came to 9 bases. Written as DNA, the CDR3 is TGTGCCACCAGCGCGGGCCGCAATGAGCAGTTCTTC. It specifies CATSAGRNEQFF.

In this sample, this clonotype turned up a few times. At one end, the junction sequence differs from germline, possibly due to a read error. For the CDR3, the DNA is TGTGCCAGCTCACCACCCGGGACAGGGGCCACTGGAGCTTTCTTT. Translation gives CASSPPGTGATGAFF. The chain uses TRBV18 and TRBJ1-1; 10 nucleotides match TRBD1. CDR3 length equals 15 residues. CDR1 and CDR2 from the germline V gene are KGHSH and LQKENI.

This clonotype occurred many times. The V call is TRBV20-1, the J call TRBJ1-2; 11 positions agree with TRBD1. After removal of 4 bases from V and 2 bases from J, the junction contained 6 bases not matched to a gene. There are 15 residues in the CDR3. Germline values: CDR1 DFQATT, CDR2 SNEGSKA (reference sequence). CDR3 nucleotides: TGCAGTGCTATCGGACAGGGGGCGGCGAACTATGGCTACACCTTC. This encodes CSAIGQGAANYGYTF.

In this sample, this clonotype turned up many times. This rearrangement joins TRBV11-2 to TRBJ2-3, with D unclear. V lost 5 bases and J 4 bases, leaving 7 bases between the germline ends. CDR1 and CDR2 (germline): SGHAT, FQNNGV. There are 12 residues in the CDR3. CDR3 coding DNA: TGTGCCAGCAGCCCGGCGGCAGATACGCAGTATTTT. Protein: CASSPAADTQYF. The whole variable domain, filled in from reference TRBV11-2 and TRBJ2-3, reads EAGVAQSPRYKIIEKRQSVAFWCNPISGHATLYWYQQILGQGPKLLIQFQNNGVVDDSQLPKDRFSAERLKGVDSTLKIQPAKLEDSAVYLCASSPAADTQYFGPGTRLTVL.

This clonotype came up many times. The V and J genes are TRBV20-1 and TRBJ2-5; weak D call: TRBD1 (5 bases). V was cut by 7 bases and J by 2 bases, with 11 bases left in between. Germline loops: CDR1 DFQATT, CDR2 SNEGSKA (reference sequence). This CDR3 has 12 residues. The CDR3 loop reads CSVSRGQETQYF. The CDR3 nucleotides are TGCAGTGTTAGTAGGGGTCAAGAGACCCAGTACTTC.

This clonotype was observed a few times. The chain joins TRBV7-2 to TRBJ2-3, with D tentatively TRBD1 (6 bases). The CDR3 totals 15 residues. Germline V CDR1 and CDR2: SGHTA, FQGNSA. Trimming stripped 5 bases from V and 2 bases from J, with 14 bases between. The CDR3 here is CASSHEGTTTDTQYF. The CDR3 bases are TGTGCCAGCAGCCACGAGGGGACAACCACAGATACGCAGTATTTT.

This clonotype was found many times. V is TRBV6-5 and J is TRBJ1-5; TRBD1 is a possible D gene (6 bases). From germline, CDR1 is MNHEY and CDR2 SVGAGI. The CDR3 has 15 amino acids. V was trimmed by 2 bases and J by 1 base, leaving 9 bases between them. CDR3 bases: TGTGCCAGCAGTTACCCGGGGGGCAGCAATCAGCCCCAGCATTTT. Its translation is CASSYPGGSNQPQHF.

This clonotype was found many times. CDR3 nucleotides: TGTGCCAGCAGCCAACCAAACTACAATGAGCAGTTCTTC. This translates into CASSQPNYNEQFF. The chain is built from TRBV28 and TRBJ2-1; the D is unclear. Germline CDR1 reads MDHEN; CDR2 reads SYDVKM. Trimming left V 6 bases short and J 3 bases short, with 9 bases between. This CDR3 region has 13 residues.

Many counts were recorded for this clonotype. The rearrangement joins TRBV19 to TRBJ2-5, with a weak D call TRBD2 (5 bases). V shed 3 bases and J shed 6 bases, with 14 bases lying between them. The CDR3 contains 14 residues. Germline V gene data show CDR1 as LNHDA and CDR2 as SQIVND (reference sequence). The CDR3 region is CASSIGVLEQTQYF. The CDR3 DNA sequence: TGTGCCAGTAGTATCGGGGTACTAGAACAGACCCAGTACTTC.

This clonotype was counted many times. The chain links TRBV11-2 to TRBJ2-1; 13 bases line up with TRBD2. In germline, CDR1 is SGHAT, CDR2 FQNNGV. The CDR3 consists of 17 residues. V dropped 3 bases and J dropped 4; count of bases not matched to a gene: 6. In nucleotides, the CDR3 is TGTGCCAGCAGCTTCGGAGCGACTAGCGGGGGGTACAATGAGCAGTTCTTC. Amino acids: CASSFGATSGGYNEQFF.

V is TRBV14 and J is TRBJ2-3; no clear D. Germline V gives CDR1 SGHDN, CDR2 FVKESK. This CDR3 is built from 16 residues. V lost 5 bases, J lost 4 bases, and 19 bases lay in between. In nucleotides, the CDR3 is TGTGCCAGCAGCGTCAGACTTGGCAGGCCCCCAGATACGCAGTATTTT. Translating it yields CASSVRLGRPPDTQYF.

This clonotype came up many times. The chain combines TRBV6-1 with TRBJ2-3; D is uncertain. V lost 7 bases and J lost 2, with 10 bases in between. Germline V lookup: CDR1 MNHNS, CDR2 SASEGT. The CDR3 runs 13 residues. The CDR3: CASTPFPTDTQYF. As DNA, the CDR3 is TGTGCCAGCACCCCATTCCCCACAGATACGCAGTATTTT.

This clonotype was detected ten times or more. The chain carries TRBV7-3 and TRBJ2-5; TRBD2 is a possible D gene (5 bases). V was cut by 5 bases and J by 1 base, with 11 bases left in between. The germline V gene has CDR1 SGHTA and CDR2 FQGTGA. The CDR3 consists of 14 residues. CDR3 residues: CASSPGGAQETQYF. CDR3 nucleotide sequence: TGTGCCAGCAGCCCTGGAGGAGCCCAAGAGACCCAGTACTTC. Based on the CDR3 plus reference TRBV7-3 and TRBJ2-5, the full variable domain is GAGVSQTPSNKVTEKGKYVELRCDPISGHTALYWYRQSLGQGPEFLIYFQGTGAADDSGLPNDRFFAVRPEGSVSTLKIQRTERGDSAVYLCASSPGGAQETQYFGPGTRLLVL.

The chain joins TRBV6-5 to TRBJ2-7, with TRBD2 matching 12 bases. The germline V gene has CDR1 MNHEY and CDR2 SVGAGI. With V trimmed by 6 bases and J by 4 bases, 22 bases remained unmatched. The CDR3 is made up of 20 amino acids. The CDR3 loop is CASSYGRLAGDYLRAYEQYF. For the CDR3, the DNA is TGTGCCAGCAGCTACGGAAGACTAGCGGGAGATTATCTTAGGGCTTACGAGCAGTACTTC.

The genes are TRBV2 and TRBJ2-1; TRBD2 agrees at 16 bases. V was pared by 1 base and J by 15 bases, with 9 bases of the junction left unmatched. The germline V gene has CDR1 SNHLY and CDR2 FYNNEI. The CDR3 totals 16 residues. The CDR3 nucleotides read TGTGCCAGCAGTGAAGACAGAATGGGACTAGCGGGAGGGATGTTCTTC. It specifies CASSEDRMGLAGGMFF.

This clonotype was counted ten times or more. The chain has TRBV10-3 and TRBJ1-2; D may be TRBD1 (5 bases). This CDR3 is 16 amino acids long. Trimming removed 6 bases at V and 11 bases at J, with 28 bases between. Germline V lookup: CDR1 ENHRY, CDR2 SYGVKD. CDR3 protein: CAISPGTAIASSEYTF. The CDR3 nucleotides are TGTGCCATCAGCCCCGGGACCGCGATAGCTAGTAGTGAGTACACCTTC.

This clonotype occurred a few times. V gene TRBV19 combines with J gene TRBJ1-5, with TRBD1 identical over 11 bases. The V gene's germline CDR1 is LNHDA and CDR2 SQIVND (reference sequence). This CDR3 is built from 14 residues. V was clipped by 10 bases and J by 5 bases; unmatched bases: 7. The CDR3 region has the DNA TGTGCCACATCCCGGGACAGGGGGTATCAGCCCCAGCATTTT. Amino acid sequence: CATSRDRGYQPQHF.

This clonotype was seen many times. CDR3 in amino acids: CASSTGGSYNEQFF. The CDR3 DNA is TGTGCCAGCTCAACAGGGGGCTCCTACAATGAGCAGTTCTTC. The chain combines TRBV11-2 with TRBJ2-1; 8 nucleotides align to TRBD1. The germline CDR1 and CDR2 sequences are SGHAT and FQNNGV. After removal of 8 bases from V and 0 bases from J, the junction contained 3 bases not matched to a gene. The CDR3 contains 14 residues. Using reference TRBV11-2 and TRBJ2-1 for the parts outside the CDR3, the full variable domain is EAGVAQSPRYKIIEKRQSVAFWCNPISGHATLYWYQQILGQGPKLLIQFQNNGVVDDSQLPKDRFSAERLKGVDSTLKIQPAKLEDSAVYLCASSTGGSYNEQFFGPGTRLTVL.

This clonotype was counted many times. The CDR3 DNA sequence: TGTGCCAGCAGCCAAGCCTGGGCTGATAATGAAAAACTGTTTTTT. This gives the protein CASSQAWADNEKLFF. This chain uses TRBV3-1 with TRBJ1-4; no definite D call. V was pared by 1 base and J by 4 bases, with 10 bases between. Germline CDR1 is LGHDT and CDR2 is YNNKEL (reference sequence). This CDR3 region has 15 residues.

This clonotype has ten or more counts. The chain carries TRBV11-2 and TRBJ2-1; 7 positions agree with TRBD1. The CDR3 covers 14 residues. Unmatched junction bases numbered 11, after V lost 5 bases and J lost 10 bases. Germline CDR1 SGHAT, CDR2 FQNNGV. The CDR3 DNA reads TGTGCCAGCAGCCACCGGGACAGAATGGTCGAGCAGTTCTTC. Translating it yields CASSHRDRMVEQFF.

This clonotype was observed a handful of times. The V call is TRBV7-6, the J call TRBJ1-4, with 9 bases lining up with TRBD1. The CDR3 loop spans 14 amino acids. V lost 5 bases to trimming and J lost 7 bases; unmatched junction nucleotides: 5. The germline V gene has CDR1 SGHVS and CDR2 FNYEAQ. The CDR3 loop is CASSAGTGTEKLFF. DNA for the CDR3: TGTGCCAGCAGCGCCGGGACAGGGACTGAAAAACTGTTTTTT.